A selection of T cell receptor beta chains follows, all from one sample in a study of technical replicates of blood from a few donors. Generated by immunoSEQ multiplex PCR, the TCRdb table keeps only in-frame clones and is missing some. This sample has tens of thousands of clones, with roughly 90% found just once. Specimen: PBMCs. The receptors originated from a human donor in good health. Some clones in this sample may be carry-over from other donors' samples. The CDR3 runs from the conserved cysteine through the conserved F or W. The order of the fields is D gene, V gene, J gene, clone size, CDR3 protein, CDR3 DNA. A D gene is named only where the DNA matches it firmly. A clone size is listed for some rows: how often the clone was seen (once, few, many), or a class if it is expanded.

D gene: TRBD1
V gene: TRBV28
J gene: TRBJ1-6
clone size: NA
CDR3 protein: CASSIDRGNSPLHF
CDR3 DNA: TGTGCCAGCAGCATAGACAGGGGCAATTCACCCCTCCACTTT

D gene: NA
V gene: TRBV10-3
J gene: TRBJ1-2
clone size: NA
CDR3 protein: CAISPSEGNYGYTF
CDR3 DNA: TGTGCCATCAGCCCTTCCGAGGGTAACTATGGCTACACCTTC

D gene: NA
V gene: TRBV7-2
J gene: TRBJ1-1
clone size: NA
CDR3 protein: CASMWGGGNTEAFF
CDR3 DNA: TGTGCCAGCATGTGGGGGGGCGGGAACACTGAAGCTTTCTTT

D gene: NA
V gene: TRBV18
J gene: TRBJ1-6
clone size: NA
CDR3 protein: CASSTSGGGVGSPLHF
CDR3 DNA: TGTGCCAGCTCAACATCCGGGGGAGGGGTCGGATCACCCCTCCACTTT

D gene: TRBD2
V gene: TRBV7-3
J gene: TRBJ2-1
clone size: NA
CDR3 protein: CASSRAGSNEQFF
CDR3 DNA: TGTGCCAGCAGTCGAGCGGGAAGCAATGAGCAGTTCTTC

D gene: TRBD2
V gene: TRBV7-2
J gene: TRBJ2-7
clone size: NA
CDR3 protein: CASSLVGSGNSYEQYF
CDR3 DNA: TGTGCCAGCAGCTTAGTCGGCAGCGGGAACTCCTACGAGCAGTACTTC

D gene: TRBD1
V gene: TRBV5-4
J gene: TRBJ2-7
clone size: NA
CDR3 protein: CASSLAQGANEQYF
CDR3 DNA: TGTGCCAGCAGCTTGGCACAGGGGGCTAACGAGCAGTACTTC

D gene: NA
V gene: TRBV7-2
J gene: TRBJ1-1
clone size: NA
CDR3 protein: CASSFKQGGTTEAFF
CDR3 DNA: TGTGCCAGCAGCTTTAAACAGGGAGGGACCACTGAAGCTTTCTTT

D gene: NA
V gene: TRBV7-3
J gene: TRBJ2-5
clone size: few
CDR3 protein: CASSLGLAQETQYF
CDR3 DNA: TGTGCCAGCAGCTTAGGGTTAGCGCAAGAGACCCAGTACTTC

D gene: NA
V gene: TRBV7-8
J gene: TRBJ1-4
clone size: NA
CDR3 protein: CASSPRVGRGEKLFF
CDR3 DNA: TGTGCCAGCAGCCCCCGCGTGGGGAGGGGTGAAAAACTGTTTTTT

D gene: NA
V gene: TRBV6-1
J gene: TRBJ1-1
clone size: NA
CDR3 protein: CASTYRGGDTEAFF
CDR3 DNA: TGTGCCAGCACCTACCGGGGAGGCGATACTGAAGCTTTCTTT

D gene: TRBD1
V gene: TRBV2
J gene: TRBJ2-4
clone size: NA
CDR3 protein: CASSGTGTNIQYF
CDR3 DNA: TGTGCCAGCTCGGGGACAGGGACGAACATTCAGTACTTC

D gene: TRBD2
V gene: TRBV30
J gene: TRBJ2-5
clone size: NA
CDR3 protein: CAWSPSGRARETQYF
CDR3 DNA: TGTGCCTGGAGTCCTAGCGGGAGGGCCAGGGAGACCCAGTACTTC

D gene: NA
V gene: TRBV25-1
J gene: TRBJ1-1
clone size: NA
CDR3 protein: CASSSSVGGGTEAFF
CDR3 DNA: TGTGCCAGCAGTTCCTCGGTAGGGGGTGGCACTGAAGCTTTCTTT

D gene: NA
V gene: TRBV4-3
J gene: TRBJ1-2
clone size: NA
CDR3 protein: CASSQDRGRGYTF
CDR3 DNA: TGCGCCAGCAGCCAAGATCGAGGGAGGGGCTACACCTTC

D gene: TRBD2
V gene: TRBV7-8
J gene: TRBJ2-3
clone size: NA
CDR3 protein: CASSREGGADTQYF
CDR3 DNA: TGTGCCAGCAGCCGGGAGGGGGGAGCCGATACGCAGTATTTT

D gene: TRBD2
V gene: TRBV11-1
J gene: TRBJ2-7
clone size: NA
CDR3 protein: CASSLSRTSVYEQYF
CDR3 DNA: TGTGCCAGCAGCCTCAGCAGGACTAGCGTTTACGAGCAGTACTTC

D gene: TRBD2
V gene: TRBV2
J gene: TRBJ2-6
clone size: NA
CDR3 protein: CASSASMAGGVSGANVLTF
CDR3 DNA: TGTGCCAGCAGTGCGTCGATGGCGGGGGGGGTTTCTGGGGCCAACGTCCTGACTTTC

D gene: NA
V gene: TRBV19
J gene: TRBJ2-1
clone size: once
CDR3 protein: CASSISGYSYNEQFF
CDR3 DNA: TGTGCCAGTAGTATTTCAGGGTATAGCTACAATGAGCAGTTCTTC

D gene: NA
V gene: TRBV4-1
J gene: TRBJ2-4
clone size: NA
CDR3 protein: CASSQPGREAKNIQYF
CDR3 DNA: TGCGCCAGCAGCCAGCCCGGACGGGAAGCCAAAAACATTCAGTACTTC

D gene: NA
V gene: TRBV30
J gene: TRBJ2-7
clone size: NA
CDR3 protein: CAWSGPPLGEQYF
CDR3 DNA: TGTGCCTGGAGTGGGCCCCCCCTAGGAGAGCAGTACTTC

D gene: NA
V gene: TRBV25-1
J gene: TRBJ1-6
clone size: NA
CDR3 protein: CASSPRTGPLHF
CDR3 DNA: TGTGCCAGCAGTCCCCGTACGGGACCCCTCCACTTT

D gene: NA
V gene: TRBV6-5
J gene: TRBJ2-3
clone size: NA
CDR3 protein: CASSYSGRGSDTQYF
CDR3 DNA: TGTGCCAGCAGTTACTCGGGGCGGGGATCAGATACGCAGTATTTT